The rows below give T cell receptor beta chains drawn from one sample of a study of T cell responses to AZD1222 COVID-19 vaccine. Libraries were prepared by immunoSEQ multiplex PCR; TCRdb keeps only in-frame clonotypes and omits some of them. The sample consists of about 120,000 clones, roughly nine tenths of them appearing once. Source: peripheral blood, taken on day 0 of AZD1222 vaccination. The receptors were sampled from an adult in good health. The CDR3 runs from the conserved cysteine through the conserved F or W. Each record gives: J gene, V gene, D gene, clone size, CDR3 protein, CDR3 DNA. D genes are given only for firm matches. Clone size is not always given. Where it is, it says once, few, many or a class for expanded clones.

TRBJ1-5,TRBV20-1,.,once,CSASGGGSNQPQHF,TGCAGTGCTAGTGGTGGGGGAAGCAATCAGCCCCAGCATTTT
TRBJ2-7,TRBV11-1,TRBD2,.,CASSAPRGGYEQYF,TGTGCCAGCAGCGCCCCCCGGGGGGGCTACGAGCAGTACTTC
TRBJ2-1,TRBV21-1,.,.,CASSKEGWGIDEQFF,TGTGCCAGCAGCAAAGAAGGGTGGGGGATTGATGAGCAGTTCTTC
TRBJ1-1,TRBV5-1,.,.,CASSLLQRTGGAFF,TGCGCCAGCAGCTTGTTGCAGAGGACGGGCGGAGCTTTCTTT
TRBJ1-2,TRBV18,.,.,CASSPEGAGNYGYTF,TGTGCCAGTTCACCGGAAGGGGCCGGTAACTATGGCTACACCTTC
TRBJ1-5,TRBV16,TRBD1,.,CASSQSGQANQPQHF,TGTGCCAGCAGCCAATCTGGACAGGCTAATCAGCCCCAGCATTTT
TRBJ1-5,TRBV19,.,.,CASSMHSNQPQHF,TGTGCCAGTAGTATGCATAGCAATCAGCCCCAGCATTTT
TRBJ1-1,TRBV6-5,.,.,CASSWEGEAFF,TGTGCCAGCAGCTGGGAGGGCGAAGCTTTCTTT
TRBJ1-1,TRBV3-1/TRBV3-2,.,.,CASSHGERGTEAFF,TGTGCCAGCAGCCACGGGGAGAGGGGCACTGAAGCTTTCTTT
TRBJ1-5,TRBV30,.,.,CAWSPPHGNQPQHF,TGTGCCTGGAGCCCCCCTCACGGGAATCAGCCCCAGCATTTT
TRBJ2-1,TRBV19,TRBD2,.,CASSIRGRAYNEQFF,TGTGCCAGTAGTATAAGAGGGAGGGCCTACAATGAGCAGTTCTTC
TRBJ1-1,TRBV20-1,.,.,CSASRLKTLTVMNTEAFF,TGCAGTGCTAGTCGCCTGAAAACCTTGACAGTCATGAACACTGAAGCTTTCTTT
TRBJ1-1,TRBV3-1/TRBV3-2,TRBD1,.,CASSQWRSSGGKGTEAFF,TGTGCCAGCAGCCAATGGCGTAGCTCAGGGGGCAAGGGCACTGAAGCTTTCTTT
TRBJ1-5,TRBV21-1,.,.,CASSNPTGDRGRAQPQHF,TGTGCCAGCAGCAACCCCACCGGGGACAGGGGGCGAGCTCAGCCCCAGCATTTT
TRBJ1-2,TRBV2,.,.,CASRGGFGYTF,TGTGCCAGCCGGGGAGGGTTTGGCTACACCTTC
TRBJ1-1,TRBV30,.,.,CAWSVTGLNTEAFF,TGTGCCTGGAGTGTAACAGGGTTGAACACTGAAGCTTTCTTT
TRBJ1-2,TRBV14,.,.,CASSLQQVDGYTF,TGTGCCAGCAGCCTGCAACAGGTAGATGGCTACACCTTC
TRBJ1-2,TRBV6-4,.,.,CASSDSRGYTF,TGTGCCAGCAGTGACTCAAGGGGCTACACCTTC
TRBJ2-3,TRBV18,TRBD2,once,CASSPQREPTDTQYF,TGTGCCAGCTCACCCCAGCGGGAACCCACAGATACGCAGTATTTT
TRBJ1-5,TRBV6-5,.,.,CASSVRGLQPQHF,TGTGCCAGCTCGGTAAGAGGGTTGCAGCCCCAGCATTTT
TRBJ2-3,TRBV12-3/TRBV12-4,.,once,CASTFVGDTQYF,TGTGCCAGCACCTTTGTCGGGGATACGCAGTATTTT
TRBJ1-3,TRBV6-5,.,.,CAIHGPGNTIYF,TGTGCCATCCACGGGCCCGGAAACACCATATATTTT
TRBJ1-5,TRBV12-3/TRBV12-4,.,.,CASSLEGWQPQHF,TGTGCCAGCAGTTTAGAGGGGTGGCAGCCCCAGCATTTT
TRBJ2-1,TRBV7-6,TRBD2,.,CASSLEGSGGGEQFF,TGTGCCAGCAGCTTAGAGGGTAGCGGGGGTGGTGAGCAGTTCTTC
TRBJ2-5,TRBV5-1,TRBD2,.,CASSWERTSTPHF,TGCGCCAGCAGCTGGGAGAGGACTAGCACCCCTCACTTC
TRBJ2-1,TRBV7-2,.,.,CASSPRSEQFF,TGTGCCAGCAGCCCTCGCTCTGAGCAGTTCTTC
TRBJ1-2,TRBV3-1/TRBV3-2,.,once,CASSPNPDGVYGYTF,TGTGCCAGCAGCCCAAACCCGGACGGGGTCTATGGCTACACCTTC
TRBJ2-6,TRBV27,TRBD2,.,CASSPLGLAGSSGANVLTF,TGTGCCAGCAGTCCACTGGGACTAGCGGGAAGCTCTGGGGCCAACGTCCTGACTTTC
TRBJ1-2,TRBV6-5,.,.,CASSTERPQDGYTF,TGTGCCAGCAGCACTGAAAGACCTCAGGACGGCTACACCTTC
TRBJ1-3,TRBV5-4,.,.,CASSRDPTSGNTIYF,TGTGCCAGCAGCCGGGACCCCACCTCTGGAAACACCATATATTTT
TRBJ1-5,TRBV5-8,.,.,CASSLSPGWDQPQHF,TGTGCCAGCAGCTTGTCACCCGGGTGGGATCAGCCCCAGCATTTT
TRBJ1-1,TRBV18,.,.,CASSPQDAEAFF,TGTGCCAGCTCACCACAGGACGCTGAAGCTTTCTTT
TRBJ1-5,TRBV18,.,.,CASSPGPAGSSANQPQHF,TGTGCCAGCTCACCGGGCCCTGCAGGGTCGAGTGCCAATCAGCCCCAGCATTTT
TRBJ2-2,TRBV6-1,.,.,CASSDGFGLGELFF,TGTGCCAGCAGTGACGGGTTTGGTTTGGGGGAGCTGTTTTTT
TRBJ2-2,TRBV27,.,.,CASSFWTDTGELFF,TGTGCCAGCAGTTTCTGGACAGACACCGGGGAGCTGTTTTTT
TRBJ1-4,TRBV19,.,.,CASSLQTANEKLFF,TGTGCCAGTAGTCTCCAGACTGCGAATGAAAAACTGTTTTTT
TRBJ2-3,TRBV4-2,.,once,CASSQDRLGTATDTQYF,TGTGCCAGCAGCCAAGATCGGCTAGGAACCGCAACAGATACGCAGTATTTT
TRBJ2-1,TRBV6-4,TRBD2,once,CASSSGTSGSSYNEQFF,TGTGCCAGCAGTTCCGGGACTAGCGGCAGCTCCTACAATGAGCAGTTCTTC
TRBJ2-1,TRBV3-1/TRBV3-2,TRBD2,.,CASSRLGGSSYNEQFF,TGTGCCAGCAGCCGCCTGGGGGGGAGCTCCTACAATGAGCAGTTCTTC
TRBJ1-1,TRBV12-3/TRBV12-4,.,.,CASSATGAFF,TGTGCCAGCAGTGCGACTGGGGCTTTCTTT
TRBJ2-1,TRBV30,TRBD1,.,CAWSPGTVSYNEQFF,TGTGCCTGGTCGCCGGGGACAGTCTCCTACAATGAGCAGTTCTTC
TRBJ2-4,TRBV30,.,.,CAWSGTVNDIQYF,TGTGCCTGGAGTGGGACGGTTAATGACATTCAGTACTTC
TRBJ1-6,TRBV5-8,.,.,CASSLAGGYNSPLHF,TGTGCCAGCAGCTTGGCCGGAGGGTATAATTCACCCCTCCACTTT
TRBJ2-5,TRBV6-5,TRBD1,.,CASGPRDREGTQYF,TGTGCCAGCGGACCGAGGGACAGGGAAGGGACCCAGTACTTC
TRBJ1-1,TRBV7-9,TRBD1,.,CASSPRTGRTEAFF,TGTGCCAGCAGTCCCCGGACAGGGCGGACTGAAGCTTTCTTT
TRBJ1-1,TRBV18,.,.,CASSLPGGTEAFF,TGTGCCAGCTCACTACCGGGAGGAACTGAAGCTTTCTTT
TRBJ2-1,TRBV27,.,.,CASSTSGPRGDEQFF,TGTGCCAGCAGCACATCCGGGCCACGCGGGGATGAGCAGTTCTTC
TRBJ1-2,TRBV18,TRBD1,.,CANSQGQGGSSYTF,TGTGCCAACTCCCAGGGACAGGGAGGTTCGAGCTACACCTTC
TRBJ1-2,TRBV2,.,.,CASSTDRLAGYTF,TGTGCCAGCAGTACAGACAGGCTAGCTGGCTACACCTTC
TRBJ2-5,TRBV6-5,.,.,CASSPGLETQYF,TGTGCCAGCTCCCCAGGGCTGGAGACCCAGTACTTC
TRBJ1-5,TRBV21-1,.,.,CASSKALGGRGRDVGQPQHF,TGTGCCAGCAGCAAAGCTTTAGGGGGCAGGGGGCGCGACGTGGGTCAGCCCCAGCATTTT
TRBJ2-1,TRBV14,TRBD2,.,CASSQDPSGKQFF,TGTGCCAGCAGCCAAGATCCTAGCGGGAAGCAGTTCTTC
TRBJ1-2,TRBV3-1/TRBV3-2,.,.,CASSPDGAGNNYGYTF,TGTGCCAGCAGCCCTGATGGGGCAGGAAACAACTATGGCTACACCTTC
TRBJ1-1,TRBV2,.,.,CASSAAVLTEAFF,TGTGCCAGCAGTGCTGCGGTGTTGACTGAAGCTTTCTTT
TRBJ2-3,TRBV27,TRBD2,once,CASTPLAGVLTDTQYF,TGTGCCAGCACCCCACTAGCGGGGGTTTTAACAGATACGCAGTATTTT
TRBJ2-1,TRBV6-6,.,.,CASSYGQYNEQFF,TGTGCCAGCAGTTACGGACAGTACAATGAGCAGTTCTTC
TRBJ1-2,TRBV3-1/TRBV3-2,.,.,CASSLGQSYGYTF,TGTGCCAGCAGCCTCGGACAGAGTTATGGCTACACCTTC
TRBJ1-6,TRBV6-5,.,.,CASISGQDNSPLHF,TGTGCCAGCATTTCCGGACAAGATAATTCACCCCTCCACTTT
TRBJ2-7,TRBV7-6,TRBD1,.,CASSSQTGFYEQYF,TGTGCCAGCAGCTCCCAGACAGGGTTCTACGAGCAGTACTTC
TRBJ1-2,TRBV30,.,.,CAWSIQDYGYTF,TGTGCCTGGAGCATACAAGACTATGGCTACACCTTC